The text below deals with one T cell receptor (beta chain). Its cognate antigen is unknown. TCRdb reanalysed the 5' RACE reads using MiXCR and keeps one entry per CDR3 protein. This table has roughly 1,500,000 distinct CDR3 sequences, roughly a third appearing once. Germline V gives CDR1 KGHDR, CDR2 SFDVKD. V lost 5 bases, J lost 8 bases, and 3 bases stayed unmatched. The CDR3 has 15 amino acids. This sample stems from a study of identical twins. Study-wide results and caveats: Insertions ran lower in abundant cord blood beta clonotypes, though not in memory repertoires. Models predicted less out-of-frame TCR alpha sharing in monozygotic twins than was found.

Sequencing was done on a sample of cord blood. The J gene is TRBJ2-1, the V gene TRBV24-1, with TRBD2 matching 15 bases. The TCR comes from a newborn girl in good health. The CDR3 coding sequence is TGTGCCACCAGTGCCGGGACTAGCGGGGGGCATGAGCAGTTCTTC. It translates to CATSAGTSGGHEQFF.